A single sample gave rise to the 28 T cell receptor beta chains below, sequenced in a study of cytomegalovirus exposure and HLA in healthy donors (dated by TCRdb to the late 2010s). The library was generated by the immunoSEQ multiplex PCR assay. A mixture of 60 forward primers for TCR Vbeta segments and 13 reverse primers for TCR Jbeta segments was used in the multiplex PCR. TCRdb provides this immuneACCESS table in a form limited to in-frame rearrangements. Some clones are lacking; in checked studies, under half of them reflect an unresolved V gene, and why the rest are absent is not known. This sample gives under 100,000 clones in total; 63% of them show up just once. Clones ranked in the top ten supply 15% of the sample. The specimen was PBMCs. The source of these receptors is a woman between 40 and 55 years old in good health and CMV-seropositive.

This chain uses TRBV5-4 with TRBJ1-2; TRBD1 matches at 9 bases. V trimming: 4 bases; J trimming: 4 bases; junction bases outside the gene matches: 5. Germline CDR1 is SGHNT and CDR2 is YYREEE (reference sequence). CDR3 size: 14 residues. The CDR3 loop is CASSRGQGVYGYTF. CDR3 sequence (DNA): TGTGCCAGCAGCAGGGGACAGGGAGTCTATGGCTACACCTTC.

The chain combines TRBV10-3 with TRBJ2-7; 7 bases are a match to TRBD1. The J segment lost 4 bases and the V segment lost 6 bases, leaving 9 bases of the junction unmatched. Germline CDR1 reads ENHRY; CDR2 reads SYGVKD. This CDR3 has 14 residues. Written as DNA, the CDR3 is TGTGCCATCAGGACCGGGACAGCTCTGTACGAGCAGTACTTC. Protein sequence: CAIRTGTALYEQYF.

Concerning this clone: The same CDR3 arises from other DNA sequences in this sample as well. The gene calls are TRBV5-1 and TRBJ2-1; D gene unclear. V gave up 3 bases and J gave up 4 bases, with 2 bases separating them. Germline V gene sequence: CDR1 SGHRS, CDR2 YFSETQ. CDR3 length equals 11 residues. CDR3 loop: CASSSYNEQFF. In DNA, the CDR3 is TGCGCCAGCAGCTCGTACAATGAGCAGTTCTTC.

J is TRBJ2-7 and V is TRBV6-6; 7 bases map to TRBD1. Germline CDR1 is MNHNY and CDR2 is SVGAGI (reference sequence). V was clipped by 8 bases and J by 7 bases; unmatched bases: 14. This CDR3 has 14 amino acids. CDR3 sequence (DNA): TGTGCCAGCGGGCAGACAGGGCTTGTAGGAGAGCAGTACTTC. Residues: CASGQTGLVGEQYF.

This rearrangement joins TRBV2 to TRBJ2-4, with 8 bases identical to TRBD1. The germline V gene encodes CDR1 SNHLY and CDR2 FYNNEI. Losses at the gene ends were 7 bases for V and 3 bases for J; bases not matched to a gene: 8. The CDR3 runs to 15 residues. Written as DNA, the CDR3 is TGTGCCAGCACTACGGACAGGGTTGACAAAAACATTCAGTACTTC. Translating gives CASTTDRVDKNIQYF.

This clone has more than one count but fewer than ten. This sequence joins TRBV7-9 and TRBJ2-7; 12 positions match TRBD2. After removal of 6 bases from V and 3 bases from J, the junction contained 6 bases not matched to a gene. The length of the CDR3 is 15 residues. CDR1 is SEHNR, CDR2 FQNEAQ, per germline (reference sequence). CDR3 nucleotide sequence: TGTGCCAGCAGTTCTTGGACTAGCGGGAACTACGAGCAGTACTTC. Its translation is CASSSWTSGNYEQYF.

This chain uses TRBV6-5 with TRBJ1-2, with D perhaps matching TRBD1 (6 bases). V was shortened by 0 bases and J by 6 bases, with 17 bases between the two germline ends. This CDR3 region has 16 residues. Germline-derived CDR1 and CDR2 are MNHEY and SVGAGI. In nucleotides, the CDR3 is TGTGCCAGCAGTTACTCTTTAAGGACAGCTACAAATGGCTACACCTTC. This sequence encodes CASSYSLRTATNGYTF.

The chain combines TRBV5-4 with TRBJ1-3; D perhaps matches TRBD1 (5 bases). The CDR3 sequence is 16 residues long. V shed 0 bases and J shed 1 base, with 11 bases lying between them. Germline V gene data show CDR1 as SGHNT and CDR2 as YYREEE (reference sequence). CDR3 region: CASSLGGPGSGNTIYF. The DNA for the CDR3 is TGTGCCAGCAGCTTGGGAGGCCCAGGGTCTGGAAACACCATATATTTT.

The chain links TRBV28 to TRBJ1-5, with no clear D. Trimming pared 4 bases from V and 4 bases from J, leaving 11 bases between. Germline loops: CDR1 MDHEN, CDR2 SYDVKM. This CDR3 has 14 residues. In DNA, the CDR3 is TGTGCCAGCAGTTCCTTCCGGGAGAATCAGCCCCAGCATTTT. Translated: CASSSFRENQPQHF.

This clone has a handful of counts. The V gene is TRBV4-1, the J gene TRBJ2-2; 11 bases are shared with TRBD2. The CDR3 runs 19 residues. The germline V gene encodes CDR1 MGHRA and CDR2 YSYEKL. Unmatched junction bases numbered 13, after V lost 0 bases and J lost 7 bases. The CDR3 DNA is TGCGCCAGCAGCCAAGATAGGAATAGCGGGAGGGAAAAGGACGGGGAGCTGTTTTTT. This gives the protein CASSQDRNSGREKDGELFF.

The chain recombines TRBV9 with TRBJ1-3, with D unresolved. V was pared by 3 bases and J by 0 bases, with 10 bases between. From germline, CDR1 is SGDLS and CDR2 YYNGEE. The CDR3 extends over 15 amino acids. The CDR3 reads CASSAVPLSGNTIYF. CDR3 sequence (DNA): TGTGCCAGCAGCGCCGTCCCTCTCTCTGGAAACACCATATATTTT.

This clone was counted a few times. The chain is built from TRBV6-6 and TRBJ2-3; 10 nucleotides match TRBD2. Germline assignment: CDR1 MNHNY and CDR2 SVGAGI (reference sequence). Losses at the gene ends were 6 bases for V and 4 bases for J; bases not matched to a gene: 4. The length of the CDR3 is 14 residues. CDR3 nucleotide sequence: TGTGCCAGCAGACAGAGCGGGAGGGCAGATACGCAGTATTTT. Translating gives CASRQSGRADTQYF.

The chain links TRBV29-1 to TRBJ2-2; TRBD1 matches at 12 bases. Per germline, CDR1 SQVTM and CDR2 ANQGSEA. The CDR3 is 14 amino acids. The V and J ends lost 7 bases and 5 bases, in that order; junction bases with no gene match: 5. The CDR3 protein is CSGGTGGGTGELFF. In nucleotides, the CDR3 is TGCAGCGGCGGGACAGGGGGCGGAACCGGGGAGCTGTTTTTT.

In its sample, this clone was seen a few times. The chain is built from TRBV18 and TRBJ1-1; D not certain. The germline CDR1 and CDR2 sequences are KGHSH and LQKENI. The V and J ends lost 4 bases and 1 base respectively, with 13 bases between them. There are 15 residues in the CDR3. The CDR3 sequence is CASSQRQVENTEAFF. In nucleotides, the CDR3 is TGTGCCAGCTCACAGCGGCAAGTTGAGAACACTGAAGCTTTCTTT. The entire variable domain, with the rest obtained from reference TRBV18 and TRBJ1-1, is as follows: NAGVMQNPRHLVRRRGQEARLRCSPMKGHSHVYWYRQLPEEGLKFMVYLQKENIIDESGMPKERFSAEFPKEGPSILRIQQVVRGDSAAYFCASSQRQVENTEAFFGQGTRLTVV.

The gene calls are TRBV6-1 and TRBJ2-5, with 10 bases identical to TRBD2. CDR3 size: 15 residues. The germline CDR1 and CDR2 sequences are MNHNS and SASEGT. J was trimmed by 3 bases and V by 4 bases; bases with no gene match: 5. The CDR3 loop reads CASSAHLAGEETQYF. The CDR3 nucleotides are TGTGCCAGCAGTGCACATCTAGCGGGAGAAGAGACCCAGTACTTC.

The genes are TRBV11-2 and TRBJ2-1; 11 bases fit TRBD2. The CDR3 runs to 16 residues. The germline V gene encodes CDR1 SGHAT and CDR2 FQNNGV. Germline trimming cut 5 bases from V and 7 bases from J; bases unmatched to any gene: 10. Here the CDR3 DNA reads TGTGCCAGCAGCCCCCGCGGGACTAGCGGTTTGAATGAGCAGTTCTTC. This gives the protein CASSPRGTSGLNEQFF.

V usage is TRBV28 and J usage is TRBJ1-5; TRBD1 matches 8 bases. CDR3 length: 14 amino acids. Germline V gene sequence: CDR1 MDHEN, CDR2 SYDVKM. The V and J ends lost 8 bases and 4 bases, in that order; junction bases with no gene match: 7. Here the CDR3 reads CASGEDRENQPQHF. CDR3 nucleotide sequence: TGTGCCAGCGGAGAGGACAGGGAAAATCAGCCCCAGCATTTT.

In nucleotides, the CDR3 is TGTGCCAGCAGTTTACCGGGGGAGACCCAGTACTTC. Translated, it gives CASSLPGETQYF. The chain combines TRBV6-6 with TRBJ2-5; D is perhaps TRBD2 (5 bases). The CDR3 extends over 12 amino acids. Germline V gene sequence: CDR1 MNHNY, CDR2 SVGAGI (reference sequence). V was cut by 4 bases and J by 5 bases, with 8 bases left in between.

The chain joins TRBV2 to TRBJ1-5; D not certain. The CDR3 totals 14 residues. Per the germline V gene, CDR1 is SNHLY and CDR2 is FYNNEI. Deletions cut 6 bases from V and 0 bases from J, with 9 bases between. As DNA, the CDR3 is TGTGCCAGCAGCCCCGACAATAGCAATCAGCCCCAGCATTTT. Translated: CASSPDNSNQPQHF.

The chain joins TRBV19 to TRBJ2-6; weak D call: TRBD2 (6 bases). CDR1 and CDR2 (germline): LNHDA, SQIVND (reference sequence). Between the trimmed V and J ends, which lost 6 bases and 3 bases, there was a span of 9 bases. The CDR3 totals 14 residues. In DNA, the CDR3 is TGTGCCAGTAGGGAGGGGTTTGGGGCCAACGTCCTGACTTTC. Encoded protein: CASREGFGANVLTF.

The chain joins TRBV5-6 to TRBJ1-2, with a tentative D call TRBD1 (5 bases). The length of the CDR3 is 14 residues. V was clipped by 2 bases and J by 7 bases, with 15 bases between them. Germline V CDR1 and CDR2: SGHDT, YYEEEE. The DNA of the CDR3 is TGTGCCAGCAGCTTCGCGGGGGGGTCGGTTGGCTACACCTTC. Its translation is CASSFAGGSVGYTF.

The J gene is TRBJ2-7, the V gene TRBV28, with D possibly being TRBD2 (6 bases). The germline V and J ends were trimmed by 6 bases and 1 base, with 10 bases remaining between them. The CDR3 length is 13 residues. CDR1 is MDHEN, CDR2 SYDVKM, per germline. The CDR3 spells CASRSRGSYEQYF. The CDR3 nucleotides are TGTGCCAGCAGGTCCCGGGGGTCCTACGAGCAGTACTTC. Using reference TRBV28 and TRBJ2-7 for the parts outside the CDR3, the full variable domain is DVKVTQSSRYLVKRTGEKVFLECVQDMDHENMFWYRQDPGLGLRLIYFSYDVKMKEKGDIPEGYSVSREKKERFSLILESASTNQTSMYLCASRSRGSYEQYFGPGTRLTVT.

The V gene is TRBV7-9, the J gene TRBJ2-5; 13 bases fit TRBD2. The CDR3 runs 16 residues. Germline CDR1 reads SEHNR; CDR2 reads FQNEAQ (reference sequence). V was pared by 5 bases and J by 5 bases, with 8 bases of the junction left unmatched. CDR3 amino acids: CASSHGTSGARETQYF. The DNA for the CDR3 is TGTGCCAGCAGCCACGGGACTAGCGGGGCGCGGGAGACCCAGTACTTC.

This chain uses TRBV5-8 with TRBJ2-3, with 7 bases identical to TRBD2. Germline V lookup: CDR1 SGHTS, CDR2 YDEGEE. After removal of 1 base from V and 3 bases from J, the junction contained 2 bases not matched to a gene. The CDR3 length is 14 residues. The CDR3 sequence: CASSLKRGTDTQYF. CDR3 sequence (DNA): TGTGCCAGCAGCTTGAAGCGGGGAACAGATACGCAGTATTTT.

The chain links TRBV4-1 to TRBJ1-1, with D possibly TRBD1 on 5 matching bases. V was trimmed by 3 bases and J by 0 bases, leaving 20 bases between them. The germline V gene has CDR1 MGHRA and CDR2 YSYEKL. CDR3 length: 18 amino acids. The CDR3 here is CASSQQRAWGRMNTEAFF. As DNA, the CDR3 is TGCGCCAGCAGCCAGCAGCGAGCCTGGGGGAGGATGAACACTGAAGCTTTCTTT.

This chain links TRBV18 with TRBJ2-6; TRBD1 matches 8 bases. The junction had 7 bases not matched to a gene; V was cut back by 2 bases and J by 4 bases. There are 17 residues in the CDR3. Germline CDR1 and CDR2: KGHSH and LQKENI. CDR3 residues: CASSPRTGPSGANVLTF. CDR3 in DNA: TGTGCCAGCTCACCAAGGACAGGGCCTTCGGGGGCCAACGTCCTGACTTTC.

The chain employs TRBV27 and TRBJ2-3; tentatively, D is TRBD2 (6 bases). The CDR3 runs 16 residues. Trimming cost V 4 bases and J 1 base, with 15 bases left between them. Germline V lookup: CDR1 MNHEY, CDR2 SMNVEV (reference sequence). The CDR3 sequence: CASSSTPWGGTDTQYF. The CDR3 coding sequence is TGTGCCAGCAGTTCGACACCCTGGGGGGGCACAGATACGCAGTATTTT.

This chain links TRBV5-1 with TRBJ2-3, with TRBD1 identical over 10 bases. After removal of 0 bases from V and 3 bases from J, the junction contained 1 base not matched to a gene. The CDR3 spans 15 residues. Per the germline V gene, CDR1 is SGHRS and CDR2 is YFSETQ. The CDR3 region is CASSLGQGATDTQYF. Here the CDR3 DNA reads TGCGCCAGCAGCTTGGGACAGGGGGCGACAGATACGCAGTATTTT.